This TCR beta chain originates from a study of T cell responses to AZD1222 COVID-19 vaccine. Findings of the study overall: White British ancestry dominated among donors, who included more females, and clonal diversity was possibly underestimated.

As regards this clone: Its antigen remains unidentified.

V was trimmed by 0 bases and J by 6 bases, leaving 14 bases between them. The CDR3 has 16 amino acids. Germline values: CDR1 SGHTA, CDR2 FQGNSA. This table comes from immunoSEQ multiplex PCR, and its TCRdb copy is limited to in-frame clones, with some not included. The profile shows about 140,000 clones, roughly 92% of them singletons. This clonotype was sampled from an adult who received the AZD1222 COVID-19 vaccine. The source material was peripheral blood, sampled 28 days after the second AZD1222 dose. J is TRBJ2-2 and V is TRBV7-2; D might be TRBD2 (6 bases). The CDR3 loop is CASSLAGGLSAGELFF. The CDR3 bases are TGTGCCAGCAGCTTAGCGGGGGGATTATCGGCCGGGGAGCTGTTTTTT.